These 10 T cell receptor beta chains originate from one sample sequenced in a study of cytomegalovirus exposure and HLA in healthy donors. The PCR was carried out with 60 Vbeta primers and 13 Jbeta primers. Repertoires were generated with immunoSEQ multiplex PCR, while TCRdb's copy carries only in-frame clones and drops some. The sample carries around 170,000 clones, roughly 80% recorded once. Sequences were obtained from PBMCs. The receptors derive from a man between 50 and 59 years old in good health and CMV-seronegative.

The V call is TRBV28, the J call TRBJ1-4, with D unclear. V was pared by 8 bases and J by 0 bases, with 19 bases between. Germline lookup yields CDR1 MDHEN and CDR2 SYDVKM. This CDR3 is 17 amino acids long. The CDR3 DNA follows: TGTGCCAGCGGCTTCGGCCCCATGGAGACAACTAATGAAAAACTGTTTTTT. Translated: CASGFGPMETTNEKLFF.

The rearrangement links TRBV7-3 to TRBJ2-7; D is unclear. The CDR3 is 13 amino acids. Trimming shortened V by 2 bases and J by 4 bases, and 9 bases separated the two germline ends. Germline lookup yields CDR1 SGHTA and CDR2 FQGTGA. Here the CDR3 DNA reads TGTGCCAGCAGCTTAGGCCTGTTTTACGAGCAGTACTTC. Its translation is CASSLGLFYEQYF. Full variable domain (remainder filled in from reference TRBV7-3 and TRBJ2-7): GAGVSQTPSNKVTEKGKYVELRCDPISGHTALYWYRQSLGQGPEFLIYFQGTGAADDSGLPNDRFFAVRPEGSVSTLKIQRTERGDSAVYLCASSLGLFYEQYFGPGTRLTVT.

This clone was found once. The V gene is TRBV10-3, the J gene TRBJ2-5, with 8 bases aligning to TRBD1. CDR1 and CDR2 (germline): ENHRY, SYGVKD. The CDR3 extends over 14 amino acids. Unmatched junction bases numbered 11, after V lost 10 bases and J lost 4 bases. The CDR3 region is CASATPGTGETQYF. Written as DNA, the CDR3 is TGTGCCAGCGCAACACCAGGGACAGGAGAGACCCAGTACTTC.

The J gene is TRBJ1-4, the V gene TRBV7-9; D gene ambiguous. CDR3 size: 14 residues. Germline V gene sequence: CDR1 SEHNR, CDR2 FQNEAQ (reference sequence). With 3 bases removed from V and 6 bases from J, the gap between germline ends came to 11 bases. The CDR3: CASSFGGRDEKLFF. The CDR3 nucleotides are TGTGCCAGCAGCTTTGGAGGGCGGGATGAAAAACTGTTTTTT. Full variable domain (rest looked up from reference TRBV7-9 and TRBJ1-4): DTGVSQNPRHKITKRGQNVTFRCDPISEHNRLYWYRQTLGQGPEFLTYFQNEAQLEKSRLLSDRFSAERPKGSFSTLEIQRTEQGDSAMYLCASSFGGRDEKLFFGSGTQLSVL.

This clone appeared a few times. The chain carries TRBV5-1 and TRBJ1-4; D is uncertain. Germline V gene sequence: CDR1 SGHRS, CDR2 YFSETQ. CDR3 length: 16 residues. V was trimmed by 4 bases and J by 1 base, leaving 14 bases between them. The CDR3 DNA reads TGCGCCAGCAGCCCCGGGTCCCAGAGAACTAATGAAAAACTGTTTTTT. The encoded protein is CASSPGSQRTNEKLFF.

This rearrangement joins TRBV6-5 to TRBJ2-7; the match to TRBD1 covers 7 bases. V shed 5 bases and J 2 bases; nucleotides not matched to a gene: 9. CDR1 is MNHEY and CDR2 is SVGAGI in the germline V gene. This CDR3 is 15 amino acids long. For the CDR3, the DNA is TGTGCCAGCAGTAGACAGTATGACAGGGCCTACGAGCAGTACTTC. The encoded protein is CASSRQYDRAYEQYF.

The V call is TRBV7-2, the J call TRBJ1-2, with a tentative D call TRBD1 (5 bases). This CDR3 region has 13 residues. Germline lookup yields CDR1 SGHTA and CDR2 FQGNSA. V was trimmed by 1 base and J by 4 bases, leaving 7 bases between them. For the CDR3, the DNA is TGTGCCAGCAGCTTAGACAGGACCTATGGCTACACCTTC. It codes for CASSLDRTYGYTF.

The chain links TRBV6-5 to TRBJ2-1, with D possibly TRBD2 on 5 matching bases. Trimming removed 6 bases from V and 10 bases from J, with 13 bases in between. The CDR3 has 12 amino acids. Germline lookup yields CDR1 MNHEY and CDR2 SVGAGI. CDR3 nucleotide sequence: TGTGCCAGCAGGCCCAGTACGGGGGAGCAGTTCTTC. This sequence encodes CASRPSTGEQFF.

The J gene is TRBJ2-3, the V gene TRBV9; no reliable D call. The CDR3 is made up of 13 amino acids. CDR1 SGDLS and CDR2 YYNGEE come from the germline V gene. Trimming removed 2 bases from V and 2 bases from J, with 6 bases in between. In DNA, the CDR3 is TGTGCCAGCAGCGTTGCGCCCACAGATACGCAGTATTTT. It encodes CASSVAPTDTQYF.

V usage is TRBV5-1 and J usage is TRBJ1-2; 7 nucleotides match TRBD1. The V segment lost 0 bases and the J segment 2 bases; nucleotides outside the gene matches: 4. Germline CDR1 reads SGHRS; CDR2 reads YFSETQ. CDR3 size: 15 residues. The CDR3: CASSLGGQRNYGYTF. The CDR3 bases are TGCGCCAGCAGCTTGGGGGGACAGCGCAACTATGGCTACACCTTC.